A single sample is the source of the 32 T cell receptor beta chains below, sequenced in a study of shared clonotypes between healthy human individuals. Profiled with immunoSEQ multiplex PCR; TCRdb holds only in-frame clones, not every one. The sample lists millions of clones; around 94% were seen once. Sequencing input: naive CD4+ T cells sorted from blood. Subset: CD45RA+ positively selected. The source is a man younger than 35 in good health.

This clone was recorded only once. The rearrangement links TRBV7-9 to TRBJ2-3, with D possibly being TRBD2 (6 bases). The ends were cut back, 3 bases at V and 2 bases at J, with 18 bases in the middle. The CDR3 is 17 amino acids. CDR1 is SEHNR and CDR2 is FQNEAQ in the germline V gene (reference sequence). DNA for the CDR3: TGTGCCAGCAGCTTGGGCAAGCGGGCCCTTTCCACAGATACGCAGTATTTT. Its protein product is CASSLGKRALSTDTQYF.

CDR3 region: CASSSRDISQEKLFF. CDR3 DNA: TGTGCCAGCAGCTCCCGGGACATATCACAGGAAAAACTGTTTTTT. J is TRBJ1-4 and V is TRBV5-4; tentatively, D is TRBD1 (6 bases). This CDR3 spans 15 amino acids. Germline assignment: CDR1 SGHNT and CDR2 YYREEE (reference sequence). Trimming took off 3 bases at V and 8 bases at J, with 17 bases between the two ends.

A remark on this clone: In the same sample, other DNA sequences code for this CDR3. The chain couples TRBV5-1 to TRBJ2-3; 7 positions match TRBD1. Germline CDR1 and CDR2: SGHRS and YFSETQ. The V and J ends lost 4 bases and 3 bases, in that order; junction bases with no gene match: 5. This CDR3 has 14 amino acids. CDR3 residues: CASSLQGSTDTQYF. The CDR3, as DNA: TGCGCCAGCAGCCTACAGGGGTCGACAGATACGCAGTATTTT.

The chain combines TRBV5-8 with TRBJ1-1, with TRBD1 identical over 8 bases. The J segment lost 4 bases and the V segment lost 2 bases, leaving 10 bases of the junction unmatched. Germline values: CDR1 SGHTS, CDR2 YDEGEE. The CDR3 consists of 16 residues. CDR3 region: CASSFRYRGRSTEAFF. DNA of the CDR3: TGTGCCAGCAGCTTCAGATACAGGGGGAGGAGCACTGAAGCTTTCTTT.

The rearrangement uses TRBV18 and TRBJ1-5, with a possible D match to TRBD1 (6 bases). Trimming took 4 bases from V and 0 from J, leaving 19 bases between them. This CDR3 has 18 residues. CDR1 KGHSH and CDR2 LQKENI come from the germline V gene. This chain's CDR3 is CASSLRQDLVNSNQPQHF. Written as DNA, the CDR3 is TGTGCCAGCTCACTCCGACAGGACCTGGTTAATAGCAATCAGCCCCAGCATTTT.

The CDR3 spells CASSYRDRVNEQYF. In DNA form, the CDR3 reads TGTGCCAGCAGTTACCGGGACAGGGTCAACGAGCAGTACTTC. The chain joins TRBV28 to TRBJ2-7; 9 nucleotides match TRBD1. Germline V gene lookup returns CDR1 MDHEN and CDR2 SYDVKM. The CDR3 loop spans 14 amino acids. V gave up 4 bases and J gave up 5 bases; unmatched junction bases: 6.

To note about this clone: Other DNA sequences of this sample code for an identical CDR3. The chain recombines TRBV7-2 with TRBJ1-2; perhaps TRBD1 as D (5 bases). Trimming stripped 5 bases from V and 4 bases from J, with 11 bases between. The germline V gene has CDR1 SGHTA and CDR2 FQGNSA. There are 13 residues in the CDR3. DNA of the CDR3: TGTGCCAGCAGCCCTAGAGACAGCTATGGCTACACCTTC. Amino acid sequence: CASSPRDSYGYTF.

On this clone: Other DNA sequences in the same sample also yield this CDR3. The chain is built from TRBV6-5 and TRBJ2-7, with 11 bases aligning to TRBD1. V shed 0 bases, J shed 3 bases, and the junction held 1 base outside the gene matches. CDR3 size: 15 residues. In germline, CDR1 is MNHEY, CDR2 SVGAGI. CDR3 DNA sequence: TGTGCCAGCAGTTACTCCGGGACAGGGGGCTACGAGCAGTACTTC. It codes for CASSYSGTGGYEQYF.

The chain combines TRBV19 with TRBJ2-6; 10 nucleotides match TRBD1. J lost 1 base, V lost 5 bases, and 8 bases had no gene match. Germline-derived CDR1 and CDR2 are LNHDA and SQIVND (reference sequence). The CDR3 is 18 residues long. CDR3 bases: TGTGCCAGTAGTCAACTCCGGGACAGGGGTTCTGGGGCCAACGTCCTGACTTTC. This codes for CASSQLRDRGSGANVLTF. The full variable domain, completed using reference TRBV19 and TRBJ2-6, is DGGITQSPKYLFRKEGQNVTLSCEQNLNHDAMYWYRQDPGQGLRLIYYSQIVNDFQKGDIAEGYSVSREKKESFPLTVTSAQKNPTAFYLCASSQLRDRGSGANVLTFGAGSRLTVL.

For the CDR3, the DNA is TGTGCCAGCAGCTTATTTCAGACCCAGTACTTC. It yields the protein CASSLFQTQYF. V and J are TRBV7-9 and TRBJ2-5, with D hard to call. Germline CDR1 and CDR2: SEHNR and FQNEAQ (reference sequence). The V end was cut by 2 bases, the J end by 6 bases, with 4 bases between. The CDR3 covers 11 residues.

V and J are TRBV5-4 and TRBJ2-4, with 8 bases aligning to TRBD1. CDR1 and CDR2 from the germline V gene are SGHNT and YYREEE (reference sequence). The V gene end was trimmed by 3 bases and the J gene end by 1 base; junction bases not matched to a gene: 6. The CDR3 covers 16 residues. The CDR3: CASSSQGAGAKNIQYF. The CDR3, as DNA: TGTGCCAGCAGCTCCCAGGGGGCAGGTGCCAAAAACATTCAGTACTTC.

The chain joins TRBV2 to TRBJ2-3, with D possibly being TRBD2 (5 bases). Trimming stripped 6 bases from V and 3 bases from J, with 13 bases between. Germline V CDR1 and CDR2: SNHLY, FYNNEI. The CDR3 totals 14 residues. The CDR3 DNA reads as TGTGCCAGCAGGATCGGGAAGCCGACAGATACGCAGTATTTT. Residues: CASRIGKPTDTQYF.

The rearrangement links TRBV27 to TRBJ2-5; D might be TRBD2 (7 bases). CDR1 and CDR2 (germline): MNHEY, SMNVEV (reference sequence). V lost 0 bases and J 4 bases, leaving 15 bases between the germline ends. There are 16 residues in the CDR3. The CDR3: CASSLSGGGSGETQYF. CDR3 in DNA: TGTGCCAGCAGTTTATCGGGGGGCGGGAGTGGAGAGACCCAGTACTTC.

This clone came up once. Within the sample, other DNA sequences also encode this same CDR3. The chain links TRBV5-6 to TRBJ1-5; D perhaps matches TRBD1 (6 bases). Per the germline V gene, CDR1 is SGHDT and CDR2 is YYEEEE. V shed 4 bases and J shed 0 bases, with 11 bases lying between them. The CDR3 runs 15 residues. The CDR3 sequence is CASSLGAFSNQPQHF. CDR3 coding DNA: TGTGCCAGCAGCCTGGGGGCTTTTAGCAATCAGCCCCAGCATTTT.

The chain links TRBV5-4 to TRBJ2-3; TRBD2 matches 10 bases. V gave up 7 bases and J gave up 4 bases; unmatched junction bases: 15. The CDR3 length is 17 residues. Germline assignment: CDR1 SGHNT and CDR2 YYREEE (reference sequence). The CDR3 DNA follows: TGTGCCAGCGGCCTTCGGAGACTAGCGGGCGACCCAGATACGCAGTATTTT. Protein: CASGLRRLAGDPDTQYF.

The chain joins TRBV6-5 to TRBJ2-7, with D uncertain. The CDR3 contains 13 residues. In germline, CDR1 is MNHEY, CDR2 SVGAGI. V gave up 5 bases and J gave up 5 bases, with 13 bases separating them. The CDR3, as DNA: TGTGCCAGCAGTGAAGGGTGGTCCCACGAGCAGTACTTC. Protein sequence: CASSEGWSHEQYF.

The chain couples TRBV6-5 to TRBJ2-4, with D perhaps TRBD1 (6 bases). Germline CDR1 and CDR2: MNHEY and SVGAGI. CDR3 length: 15 amino acids. The V gene lost 6 bases and the J gene lost 0 bases, with 12 bases spanning the gap. CDR3 loop: CASRRTAKAKNIQYF. CDR3 in DNA: TGTGCCAGCAGAAGGACAGCAAAAGCCAAAAACATTCAGTACTTC.

A note on this clone: Within the sample, other DNA sequences also encode this same CDR3. The chain joins TRBV10-3 to TRBJ1-1; D is unclear. The CDR3 runs to 13 residues. Trimming removed 0 bases from V and 5 bases from J, with 7 bases in between. In germline, CDR1 is ENHRY, CDR2 SYGVKD. This CDR3 is CAISESEGTEAFF. The CDR3 bases are TGTGCCATCAGTGAGTCGGAGGGAACTGAAGCTTTCTTT.

The chain is built from TRBV29-1 and TRBJ2-5; 10 nucleotides match TRBD1. The DNA matches TRBJ2-7 better at its end, which makes the J call doubtful. The CDR3 extends over 13 amino acids. CDR1 SQVTM and CDR2 ANQGSEA come from the germline V gene. DNA of the CDR3: TGCAGCGTACTTGGACAGGGGGGCTACGAGCAGTACTTC. It specifies CSVLGQGGYEQYF.

This clone was picked up one time. This chain joins TRBV11-2 and TRBJ2-7, with D uncertain. V was clipped by 0 bases and J by 3 bases, with 9 bases between them. There are 14 residues in the CDR3. Germline V gene data show CDR1 as SGHAT and CDR2 as FQNNGV. This CDR3 is CASSLDSIGYEQYF. For the CDR3, the DNA is TGTGCCAGCAGCTTAGATTCAATTGGCTACGAGCAGTACTTC.

The rearrangement uses TRBV7-2 and TRBJ2-2; 8 bases line up with TRBD2. Trimming cost V 3 bases and J 4 bases; bases outside gene matches: 7. The CDR3 has 16 residues. Looked up from germline, CDR1 is SGHTA and CDR2 is FQGNSA. In DNA, the CDR3 is TGTGCCAGCAGCTTCCATCCGGGAGGGGGCACCGGGGAGCTGTTTTTT. This encodes CASSFHPGGGTGELFF. Combining the CDR3 with reference TRBV7-2 and TRBJ2-2 gives the whole variable domain GAGVSQSPSNKVTEKGKDVELRCDPISGHTALYWYRQSLGQGLEFLIYFQGNSAPDKSGLPSDRFSAERTGGSVSTLTIQRTQQEDSAVYLCASSFHPGGGTGELFFGEGSRLTVL.

This chain links TRBV19 with TRBJ1-1, with D perhaps TRBD1 (5 bases). The V gene lost 3 bases and the J gene lost 1 base, with 9 bases spanning the gap. The CDR3 has 14 amino acids. Germline-derived CDR1 and CDR2 are LNHDA and SQIVND (reference sequence). The CDR3, as DNA: TGTGCCAGTAGTATTAAGGGGTCGAACACTGAAGCTTTCTTT. Protein sequence: CASSIKGSNTEAFF.

V and J are TRBV18 and TRBJ1-1; D gene uncertain. Germline V lookup: CDR1 KGHSH, CDR2 LQKENI. Deletions cut 2 bases from V and 5 bases from J, with 9 bases between. The CDR3 is made up of 13 amino acids. In DNA form, the CDR3 reads TGTGCCAGCTCACCAGCGGGGTGGACTGAAGCTTTCTTT. Translated: CASSPAGWTEAFF.

The chain is built from TRBV5-1 and TRBJ2-5, with unresolved D. Trimming took off 0 bases at V and 5 bases at J, with 11 bases between the two ends. Germline CDR1 SGHRS, CDR2 YFSETQ. The CDR3 runs to 14 residues. CDR3: CASSLAVNWETQYF. The CDR3 coding sequence is TGCGCCAGCAGCTTGGCCGTTAATTGGGAGACCCAGTACTTC. The whole variable domain, filled in from reference TRBV5-1 and TRBJ2-5, reads KAGVTQTPRYLIKTRGQQVTLSCSPISGHRSVSWYQQTPGQGLQFLFEYFSETQRNKGNFPGRFSGRQFSNSRSEMNVSTLELGDSALYLCASSLAVNWETQYFGPGTRLLVL.

This clone was recorded once. The chain uses TRBV2 and TRBJ2-5, with D maybe TRBD2 (5 bases). Germline lookup yields CDR1 SNHLY and CDR2 FYNNEI. The CDR3 extends over 15 amino acids. V lost 2 bases and J 0 bases, leaving 10 bases between the germline ends. CDR3 sequence (DNA): TGTGCCAGCAGTGAAAAGCGGTCGTACCAAGAGACCCAGTACTTC. Translation: CASSEKRSYQETQYF.

V usage is TRBV4-1 and J usage is TRBJ1-4; D is possibly TRBD1 (5 bases). This CDR3 is built from 14 residues. CDR1 is MGHRA and CDR2 is YSYEKL in the germline V gene. V lost 1 base and J lost 4, with 7 bases in between. CDR3 sequence (DNA): TGCGCCAGCAGCCAAGTGGGGGTTAATGAAAAACTGTTTTTT. This translates into CASSQVGVNEKLFF.

This clone has just one count. The chain combines TRBV19 with TRBJ1-3; D remains unclear. The ends were cut back, 8 bases at V and 0 bases at J, with 17 bases in the middle. Germline V CDR1 and CDR2: LNHDA, SQIVND (reference sequence). The CDR3 has 16 residues. The CDR3 region has the DNA TGTGCCAGTGGGCAACTGCGTTCCAACTCTGGAAACACCATATATTTT. Translation gives CASGQLRSNSGNTIYF.

The CDR3 region is CASSQEGLAGSGTDTQYF. The DNA for the CDR3 is TGCGCCAGCAGCCAGGAGGGACTAGCGGGGTCAGGGACAGATACGCAGTATTTT. The chain joins TRBV4-1 to TRBJ2-3; the match to TRBD2 covers 13 bases. CDR1 and CDR2 from the germline V gene are MGHRA and YSYEKL. The V gene end was trimmed by 3 bases and the J gene end by 3 bases; junction bases not matched to a gene: 9. The CDR3 has 18 residues.

The CDR3 loop reads CAIRQETTDTQYF. The CDR3, as DNA: TGTGCCATCAGACAGGAGACCACAGATACGCAGTATTTT. The chain combines TRBV10-3 with TRBJ2-3, with D perhaps TRBD1 (5 bases). V shed 6 bases and J shed 2 bases, with 9 bases lying between them. Per germline, CDR1 ENHRY and CDR2 SYGVKD. The CDR3 loop spans 13 amino acids.

Concerning this clone itself: The identical CDR3 is also encoded by other nucleotide sequences in the sample. The chain links TRBV20-1 to TRBJ2-5; D is undetermined. The germline V gene encodes CDR1 DFQATT and CDR2 SNEGSKA (reference sequence). CDR3 size: 10 residues. Trimming removed 3 bases at V and 4 bases at J, with 3 bases between. The CDR3 bases are TGCAGTGCTAGTTCAGAGACCCAGTACTTC. Translated: CSASSETQYF.

The rearrangement joins TRBV6-5 to TRBJ2-2; 7 bases map to TRBD2. V trimming: 10 bases; J trimming: 4 bases; junction bases outside the gene matches: 9. From germline, CDR1 is MNHEY and CDR2 SVGAGI. The CDR3 consists of 14 residues. As DNA, the CDR3 is TGTGCCACTGACCGAGCGGGGTCCACCGGGGAGCTGTTTTTT. Its translation is CATDRAGSTGELFF.

The chain uses TRBV5-6 and TRBJ2-7; TRBD2 aligns across 9 bases. With V trimmed by 1 base and J by 2 bases, 13 bases remained unmatched. The CDR3 sequence is 18 residues long. Germline values: CDR1 SGHDT, CDR2 YYEEEE. CDR3 nucleotides: TGTGCCAGCAGCTTGTCGATTCGGCTAGCGGGAAACCCCTACGAGCAGTACTTC. Translation gives CASSLSIRLAGNPYEQYF.